The sequence of this T cell receptor beta chain was determined in a study of blood T cells in healthy people across ages. The second PCR ran about 6 to 12 cycles with a sample-barcoded 5' primer and J-beta primers. TCRdb processed the 5' RACE reads anew with MiXCR; each CDR3 protein has one entry. The sample has 500,000 to 600,000 distinct CDR3 sequences, 27% seen once. V gave up 7 bases and J gave up 0 bases; unmatched junction bases: 2. This CDR3 is built from 13 residues. Per germline, CDR1 MNHNY and CDR2 SVGAGI (reference sequence). The chain carries TRBV6-6 and TRBJ1-1, with 7 bases matching TRBD1. The sequencing sample was made of blood. This clonotype was obtained from a woman aged 70 to 79 in good health. CDR3 sequence reads: CASITGVNTEAFF. CDR3 bases: TGTGCCAGCATAACAGGGGTGAACACTGAAGCTTTCTTT.